This is a list of T cell receptor beta chains from one sample in a study of cytomegalovirus exposure and HLA in healthy donors. Repertoires were generated with immunoSEQ multiplex PCR, while TCRdb's copy carries only in-frame clones and drops some. The profile shows more than 250,000 clones, approximately 90% of them singletons. Sample: PBMCs. The receptors derive from a woman aged 18-29 years in good health and CMV-seronegative. CDR3s leave out the opening cysteine and the closing phenylalanine or tryptophan. Fields, in order: J gene, V gene, CDR3 protein.

TRBJ2-1	TRBV5-1	ASSLAPAGRNEQF
TRBJ1-2	TRBV7-8	ASSLAWSGGAFGYT
TRBJ2-5	TRBV5-1	ASSPAVTEETQY
TRBJ1-1	TRBV10-1	ASSELGRDNTEAF
TRBJ2-5	TRBV19	ASNTGVRPGAQY
TRBJ2-5	TRBV29-1	SVERLDNQETQY
TRBJ2-7	TRBV4-1	ASSHQPGQGTYEQY
TRBJ2-2	TRBV11-3	ASSFSLAGELF
TRBJ2-1	TRBV6-5	ASSSRGLGNEQF
TRBJ2-7	TRBV19	ASSIRPSASYEQY
TRBJ1-1	TRBV6-4	ASRGQGATEAF
TRBJ2-2	TRBV5-6	ASSLGQGNTGELF
TRBJ2-3	TRBV6-5	ASSYSRGLSDTQY
TRBJ2-7	TRBV5-5	ASSSVGQGTYEQY
TRBJ1-2	TRBV5-4	ASSLEGAWGAGYT